The 30 T cell receptor beta chains in this list originate from one sample, sequenced in a study of naive and memory T cell subsets. An equimolar mix of two oligonucleotides served as the beta constant-region primer for TRBC1 and TRBC2. Ligated cDNA was amplified by four rounds of PCR with nested alpha and beta constant-region primers and SP2. MiXCR, run by TCRdb on the UMI-ligation and nested PCR reads, gives a single entry per CDR3 protein. Among 100,000 to 150,000 distinct CDR3 sequences, around a third were seen once, and the ten largest hold approximately 0.9%. The specimen sequenced was central memory CD4+ T cells from blood. Receptor source: a human donor in good health.

The chain has TRBV28 and TRBJ2-7, with D tentatively TRBD1 (7 bases). The CDR3 is 12 amino acids. The V end lost 5 bases, the J end lost 7 bases, and 12 bases lay between the germline ends. Germline V lookup: CDR1 MDHEN, CDR2 SYDVKM. Here the CDR3 reads CASSLQGREQYF. CDR3 coding DNA: TGTGCCAGCAGTCTACAGGGGAGGGAGCAGTACTTC.

This chain links TRBV6-5 with TRBJ1-5, with a possible D match to TRBD1 (6 bases). Trimming removed 7 bases at V and 4 bases at J, with 14 bases between. The CDR3 extends over 14 amino acids. Germline CDR1 is MNHEY and CDR2 is SVGAGI. The CDR3 DNA reads TGTGCCAGCAAGGAGGGACACACGAATCAGCCCCAGCATTTT. This codes for CASKEGHTNQPQHF.

The rearrangement links TRBV12-3 or TRBV12-4 to TRBJ2-3; D possibly corresponds to TRBD2 (7 bases). The ends were cut back, 5 bases at V and 6 bases at J, with 15 bases in the middle. The CDR3 loop spans 14 amino acids. The CDR3: CASSEGEGYDTQYF. In nucleotides, the CDR3 is TGTGCCAGCAGTGAGGGGGAGGGGTACGATACGCAGTATTTT.

The table lists this clonotype with a few counts. The rearrangement links TRBV4-3 to TRBJ2-1; possibly TRBD2 for D (6 bases). Germline loops: CDR1 LGHNA, CDR2 YSLEER. V was pared by 0 bases and J by 2 bases, with 11 bases between. The CDR3 runs 16 residues. CDR3 region: CASSQDRGGTYNEQFF. DNA of the CDR3: TGCGCCAGCAGCCAAGATCGGGGCGGGACCTACAATGAGCAGTTCTTC.

CDR3 protein: CASSQVGGSVTDTQYF. The CDR3 DNA follows: TGCGCCAGCAGCCAAGTAGGCGGGAGTGTGACAGATACGCAGTATTTT. This rearrangement joins TRBV4-1 to TRBJ2-3; 7 bases line up with TRBD2. Germline loops: CDR1 MGHRA, CDR2 YSYEKL. The CDR3 extends over 16 amino acids. Losses at the gene ends were 1 base for V and 3 bases for J; bases not matched to a gene: 7.

This chain connects TRBV28 to TRBJ1-6; D might be TRBD1 (5 bases). The germline V gene encodes CDR1 MDHEN and CDR2 SYDVKM. This CDR3 has 14 amino acids. Between the trimmed V and J ends, which lost 5 bases and 9 bases, there was a span of 14 bases. The CDR3 region is CASSGDWKGSPLHF. DNA for the CDR3: TGTGCCAGCAGTGGGGACTGGAAGGGTTCACCCCTCCACTTT.

The V call is TRBV20-1, the J call TRBJ2-5; 11 bases agree with TRBD1. The germline V gene has CDR1 DFQATT and CDR2 SNEGSKA (reference sequence). V was pared by 6 bases and J by 5 bases, with 5 bases of the junction left unmatched. The CDR3 is 13 residues long. The CDR3 region is CSAGQGAEETQYF. Written as DNA, the CDR3 is TGCAGTGCCGGACAGGGGGCAGAGGAGACCCAGTACTTC.

The V and J genes are TRBV28 and TRBJ2-5; 9 positions match TRBD1. The trim removed 11 bases at V and 5 bases at J, leaving 9 bases unmatched. This CDR3 region has 13 residues. The germline gives CDR1 MDHEN, CDR2 SYDVKM. In DNA, the CDR3 is TGTGCCCCTCCGGGACAGGGATTTGAGACCCAGTACTTC. Amino acid sequence: CAPPGQGFETQYF.

The rearrangement uses TRBV13 and TRBJ2-5; D gene uncertain. The CDR3 covers 13 residues. Between the trimmed V and J ends, which lost 5 bases and 5 bases, there was a span of 12 bases. Germline V CDR1 and CDR2: PRHDT, FYEKMQ (reference sequence). The CDR3 DNA sequence: TGTGCCAGCAGCCGCGACGGCCGCGAGACCCAGTACTTC. Its translation is CASSRDGRETQYF.

This clonotype showed up just once. This rearrangement joins TRBV14 to TRBJ1-4; D might be TRBD1 (5 bases). Germline loops: CDR1 SGHDN, CDR2 FVKESK. The CDR3 covers 15 residues. Trimming took off 1 base at V and 8 bases at J, with 14 bases between the two ends. CDR3 DNA sequence: TGTGCCAGCAGCCAAGCAGGACGATGGGGCGAAAAACTGTTTTTT. This sequence encodes CASSQAGRWGEKLFF.

The chain is built from TRBV12-3 or TRBV12-4 and TRBJ2-7; 10 positions match TRBD2. V gave up 7 bases and J gave up 2 bases; unmatched junction bases: 8. This CDR3 is built from 15 residues. The DNA of the CDR3 is TGTGCCAGCACCACGTCTAGCGGGGGACCCTACGAGCAGTACTTC. This gives the protein CASTTSSGGPYEQYF.

This rearrangement joins TRBV20-1 to TRBJ2-1; 11 bases match TRBD2. Per the germline V gene, CDR1 is DFQATT and CDR2 is SNEGSKA (reference sequence). CDR3 length: 14 amino acids. V gave up 4 bases and J gave up 6 bases; unmatched junction bases: 5. The CDR3 protein is CSATIAGGGNEQFF. The CDR3 region has the DNA TGCAGTGCTACCATAGCGGGAGGGGGCAATGAGCAGTTCTTC.

This clonotype was seen a few times. The chain combines TRBV11-2 with TRBJ2-1, with D uncertain. Germline V CDR1 and CDR2: SGHAT, FQNNGV. The length of the CDR3 is 14 residues. V was shortened by 0 bases and J by 10 bases, with 13 bases between the two germline ends. CDR3 region: CASSLDPLRTEQFF. The CDR3 DNA follows: TGTGCCAGCAGCTTAGATCCCCTCCGAACGGAGCAGTTCTTC.

The chain combines TRBV7-8 with TRBJ2-2; 7 bases fit TRBD1. The ends lost 1 base at V and 5 bases at J; junction bases unmatched: 4. The CDR3 is 15 residues long. CDR1 is SGHVS, CDR2 FQNEAQ, per germline. In nucleotides, the CDR3 is TGTGCCAGCAGCTTAGTTCAGGGGGTTACCGGGGAGCTGTTTTTT. Translated, it gives CASSLVQGVTGELFF. Supplemented by reference TRBV7-8 and TRBJ2-2, the full variable domain reads GAGVSQSPRYKVAKRGQDVALRCDPISGHVSLFWYQQALGQGPEFLTYFQNEAQLDKSGLPSDRFFAERPEGSVSTLKIQRTQQEDSAVYLCASSLVQGVTGELFFGEGSRLTVL.

The V and J genes are TRBV6-5 and TRBJ2-1; D unresolved. V lost 4 bases and J 1 base, leaving 11 bases between the germline ends. From germline, CDR1 is MNHEY and CDR2 SVGAGI. The CDR3 has 15 amino acids. CDR3 region: CASSSPRQSYNEQFF. DNA of the CDR3: TGTGCCAGCAGTTCCCCCCGGCAATCCTACAATGAGCAGTTCTTC.

This clonotype turned up a few times. The chain has TRBV25-1 and TRBJ2-7; perhaps D is TRBD1 or TRBD2 (5 bases each). Germline CDR1 is MGHDK and CDR2 is SYGVNS. The CDR3 consists of 13 residues. V was cut by 7 bases and J by 5 bases, with 15 bases left in between. In DNA form, the CDR3 reads TGTGCCAGCACTGGGGACGTTAGGGACGAGCAGTACTTC. It is translated as CASTGDVRDEQYF.

The chain recombines TRBV6-6 with TRBJ2-7; D is possibly TRBD1 (6 bases). Between the trimmed V and J ends, which lost 6 bases and 5 bases, there was a span of 14 bases. This CDR3 is built from 13 residues. The germline V gene encodes CDR1 MNHNY and CDR2 SVGAGI (reference sequence). This CDR3 reads CASRNNRAHEQYF. In DNA, the CDR3 is TGTGCCAGCAGAAACAACAGGGCCCACGAGCAGTACTTC.

This clonotype was seen many times. The chain employs TRBV2 and TRBJ2-1; D may be TRBD2 (5 bases). CDR3 length: 12 amino acids. Trimming shortened V by 3 bases and J by 8 bases, and 8 bases separated the two germline ends. Germline loops: CDR1 SNHLY, CDR2 FYNNEI. For the CDR3, the DNA is TGTGCCAGCAGTGATAATAGCGATGAGCAGTTCTTC. It translates to CASSDNSDEQFF. Full variable domain (outside the CDR3, taken from reference TRBV2 and TRBJ2-1): EPEVTQTPSHQVTQMGQEVILRCVPISNHLYFYWYRQILGQKVEFLVSFYNNEISEKSEIFDDQFSVERPDGSNFTLKIRSTKLEDSAMYFCASSDNSDEQFFGPGTRLTVL.

V and J are TRBV30 and TRBJ1-4; possible D gene TRBD1, 5 bases. V lost 8 bases and J 8 bases, leaving 21 bases between the germline ends. The CDR3 runs 14 residues. From germline, CDR1 is GTSNPN and CDR2 SVGIG (reference sequence). The CDR3 reads CAALAGGGQEKLFF. For the CDR3, the DNA is TGTGCCGCCCTTGCCGGGGGTGGTCAGGAAAAACTGTTTTTT.

The genes are TRBV11-1 and TRBJ2-5; weak D call: TRBD1 (5 bases). V was cut by 4 bases and J by 5 bases, with 14 bases left in between. CDR3 length equals 14 residues. Germline V gene sequence: CDR1 SGHAT, CDR2 FQDESV (reference sequence). CDR3 sequence reads: CASSSHGQKETQYF. CDR3 bases: TGTGCCAGCAGCTCGCACGGACAAAAGGAGACCCAGTACTTC.

The chain recombines TRBV6-1 with TRBJ2-1; tentatively, D is TRBD2 (6 bases). V was trimmed by 6 bases and J by 0 bases, leaving 15 bases between them. Germline assignment: CDR1 MNHNS and CDR2 SASEGT. The CDR3 is 16 residues long. The DNA for the CDR3 is TGTGCCAGCAGAGCCCTAGCGTCGAGCTCCTACAATGAGCAGTTCTTC. It encodes CASRALASSSYNEQFF.

A few counts support this clonotype. This chain uses TRBV10-2 with TRBJ1-1, with TRBD1 matching over 9 bases. The germline CDR1 and CDR2 sequences are WSHSY and SAAADI. J gave up 1 base and V 4 bases, and 4 bases lay outside the gene matches. The CDR3 totals 15 residues. DNA of the CDR3: TGCGCCAGCAGTGCACAGGGGGCGGCGAACACTGAAGCTTTCTTT. As protein: CASSAQGAANTEAFF.

The chain joins TRBV27 to TRBJ1-6, with D unclear. The length of the CDR3 is 13 residues. Per germline, CDR1 MNHEY and CDR2 SMNVEV (reference sequence). Trimming removed 3 bases from V and 14 bases from J, with 14 bases in between. CDR3 sequence (DNA): TGTGCCAGCAGTTTCTCTACCCCGCCCTCCCTCCACTTT. Protein: CASSFSTPPSLHF.

CDR3 amino acids: CASSLPGLAGDTLADNEQFF. CDR3 in DNA: TGTGCCAGCAGCCTCCCGGGACTAGCGGGAGACACCTTGGCGGACAATGAGCAGTTCTTC. The V gene is TRBV7-9, the J gene TRBJ2-1, with 14 bases lining up with TRBD2. The V gene's germline CDR1 is SEHNR and CDR2 FQNEAQ (reference sequence). Unmatched junction bases numbered 17, after V lost 5 bases and J lost 5 bases. This CDR3 contains 20 residues.

This clonotype was observed many times. The chain carries TRBV5-6 and TRBJ1-2, with unresolved D. With 3 bases removed from V and 6 bases from J, the gap between germline ends came to 12 bases. CDR3 length: 13 residues. In germline, CDR1 is SGHDT, CDR2 YYEEEE. The CDR3 sequence: CASSYLMGDGYTF. The CDR3, as DNA: TGTGCCAGCAGCTACTTGATGGGAGATGGCTACACCTTC.

The chain couples TRBV27 to TRBJ2-3; D unclear. The germline V and J ends were trimmed by 0 bases and 5 bases, with 6 bases remaining between them. The germline V gene has CDR1 MNHEY and CDR2 SMNVEV (reference sequence). This CDR3 spans 13 amino acids. CDR3 in DNA: TGTGCCAGCAGTTTATCGAGGATAGATACGCAGTATTTT. This sequence encodes CASSLSRIDTQYF.

V usage is TRBV20-1 and J usage is TRBJ1-5; D gene ambiguous. This CDR3 comprises 14 residues. The V gene lost 1 base and the J gene lost 8 bases, with 15 bases spanning the gap. The germline gives CDR1 DFQATT, CDR2 SNEGSKA (reference sequence). CDR3 coding DNA: TGCAGTGCTAGAGCTTTCGGGGAGTATAAGCCCCAGCATTTT. Translating gives CSARAFGEYKPQHF.

The chain combines TRBV12-3 or TRBV12-4 with TRBJ2-7; TRBD1 is a possible D gene (6 bases). V was shortened by 6 bases and J by 7 bases, with 16 bases between the two germline ends. There are 13 residues in the CDR3. The CDR3: CASRKGTTWEQYF. CDR3 nucleotides: TGTGCCAGCAGGAAGGGGACAACGTGGGAGCAGTACTTC.

The gene calls are TRBV4-3 and TRBJ1-2, with 9 bases identical to TRBD1. This CDR3 spans 15 amino acids. Per germline, CDR1 LGHNA and CDR2 YSLEER. V dropped 1 base and J dropped 7; count of bases not matched to a gene: 7. The CDR3 region has the DNA TGCGCCAGCAGCCAAGCGCTTTCACAGGGGGCTGGCTACACCTTC. Its translation: CASSQALSQGAGYTF.

The CDR3: CSASLPQGIYTEAFF. The CDR3 DNA follows: TGCAGTGCTAGCCTTCCACAGGGGATATACACTGAAGCTTTCTTT. The chain is built from TRBV20-1 and TRBJ1-1; 7 bases are a match to TRBD1. The CDR3 length is 15 residues. Unmatched junction bases numbered 10, after V lost 3 bases and J lost 3 bases. Germline CDR1 DFQATT, CDR2 SNEGSKA (reference sequence).